The next 15 T cell receptor beta chains were all read from a single sample in a study of response to subunit inactivated influenza vaccine. TCRdb reprocessed the RT-PCR reads via MiXCR and lists one record per CDR3 protein. The sample has about 520,000 distinct CDR3 sequences; more than 7% are singletons. The material was PBMCs from blood, obtained around 2 years after vaccination. Receptors were obtained from a man aged 50-75 years who received an inactivated influenza vaccine.

This clonotype was recorded a few times. The V and J genes are TRBV6-2 or TRBV6-3 and TRBJ2-7; the D is unclear. With 4 bases removed from V and 3 bases from J, the gap between germline ends came to 13 bases. Germline CDR1 reads MNHEY; CDR2 reads SVGEGT. The CDR3 runs 14 residues. In nucleotides, the CDR3 is TGTGCCAGCAGTTCTCGAGGACGGAGCTACGAGCAGTACTTC. It is translated as CASSSRGRSYEQYF.

Only a few counts were recorded for this clonotype. J is TRBJ2-6 and V is TRBV7-2, with D unclear. CDR1 and CDR2 from the germline V gene are SGHTA and FQGNSA. The CDR3 totals 15 residues. V was pared by 4 bases and J by 0 bases, with 7 bases between. This chain's CDR3 is CASSWTSSGANVLTF. The CDR3 bases are TGTGCCAGCAGCTGGACGAGCTCTGGGGCCAACGTCCTGACTTTC.

This clonotype came up a few times. The CDR3: CASSFGQGAPNSPLHF. CDR3 bases: TGCGCCAGCAGCTTTGGACAGGGGGCTCCTAATTCACCCCTCCACTTT. The gene calls are TRBV5-1 and TRBJ1-6; 11 bases line up with TRBD1. CDR1 is SGHRS and CDR2 is YFSETQ in the germline V gene. The CDR3 is 16 amino acids. Trimming at V came to 2 bases and at J to 6 bases, leaving 4 bases not matched to a gene.

This clonotype was counted many times. The chain uses TRBV20-1 and TRBJ2-1; D is ambiguous. Looked up from germline, CDR1 is DFQATT and CDR2 is SNEGSKA (reference sequence). V was shortened by 0 bases and J by 3 bases, with 9 bases between the two germline ends. This CDR3 spans 14 amino acids. DNA of the CDR3: TGCAGTGCTAGAGATAGGGCCTTCTACAATGAGCAGTTCTTC. The encoded protein is CSARDRAFYNEQFF.

The CDR3 here is CASSLVLEGYTF. CDR3 nucleotide sequence: TGTGCCAGCAGCTTAGTGCTCGAGGGCTACACCTTC. V is TRBV7-2 and J is TRBJ1-2, with D unclear. The CDR3 is 12 amino acids. The V end was cut by 1 base, the J end by 8 bases, with 8 bases between. Germline CDR1 and CDR2: SGHTA and FQGNSA.

This clonotype was counted between two and nine times. The chain is built from TRBV11-2 and TRBJ2-4; 12 positions match TRBD1. Trimming at V came to 6 bases and at J to 8 bases, leaving 5 bases not matched to a gene. The CDR3 contains 14 residues. The germline CDR1 and CDR2 sequences are SGHAT and FQNNGV. CDR3 DNA: TGTGCCAGCAGGTTCCGGGACAGGGGGCACATTCAGTACTTC. It encodes CASRFRDRGHIQYF.

This clonotype occurred many times. The rearrangement joins TRBV12-3 or TRBV12-4 to TRBJ1-6, with D possibly being TRBD1 (6 bases). The germline V and J ends were trimmed by 6 bases and 10 bases, with 16 bases remaining between them. The CDR3 runs to 14 residues. CDR3 protein: CASRLQGSSSPLHF. In nucleotides, the CDR3 is TGTGCCAGCAGGCTACAGGGTTCGTCATCACCCCTCCACTTT.

The chain couples TRBV7-2 to TRBJ2-3; 7 bases align to TRBD2. CDR1 and CDR2 from the germline V gene are SGHTA and FQGNSA. V shed 5 bases, J shed 2 bases, and the junction held 10 bases outside the gene matches. This CDR3 has 16 residues. The CDR3 DNA sequence: TGTGCCAGCAGCCCGGTGCGGGGGACCTTCACAGATACGCAGTATTTT. Its protein product is CASSPVRGTFTDTQYF.

The chain uses TRBV7-2 and TRBJ2-7; TRBD1 agrees at 12 bases. Trimming at V came to 5 bases and at J to 7 bases, leaving 6 bases not matched to a gene. CDR1 SGHTA and CDR2 FQGNSA come from the germline V gene. This CDR3 has 14 amino acids. This chain's CDR3 is CASSPGQGAVEQYF. CDR3 coding DNA: TGTGCCAGCAGCCCGGGACAGGGGGCGGTTGAGCAGTACTTC.

In the case of this clonotype: A read error may explain this, as a much larger clone is one base away. The chain links TRBV20-1 to TRBJ1-5, with TRBD1 identical over 9 bases. The CDR3 spans 18 residues. Germline loops: CDR1 DFQATT, CDR2 SNEGSKA (reference sequence). Written as DNA, the CDR3 is TGCAGTGCTAGAGTCTGGACAGGGGCGACGTATAGCAATCAGCTCCAGCATTTT. This encodes CSARVWTGATYSNQLQHF.

The CDR3 DNA reads TGTGCCTGGCTGAAAAAGGGAGATTATAATTCACCCCTCCACTTT. Protein sequence: CAWLKKGDYNSPLHF. This chain joins TRBV30 and TRBJ1-6; D is unresolved. V lost 5 bases, J lost 4 bases, and 15 bases lay in between. The CDR3 loop spans 15 amino acids. Germline V lookup: CDR1 GTSNPN, CDR2 SVGIG (reference sequence).

This clonotype came up a few times. The chain carries TRBV5-1 and TRBJ2-5; the D gene is possibly TRBD1 (6 bases). Germline V lookup: CDR1 SGHRS, CDR2 YFSETQ. The CDR3 totals 15 residues. The V end was cut by 3 bases, the J end by 0 bases, with 12 bases between. Written as DNA, the CDR3 is TGCGCCAGCAGCTCCCCACAGGGACACCAAGAGACCCAGTACTTC. Residues: CASSSPQGHQETQYF.

The chain recombines TRBV6-1 with TRBJ2-7, with no clear D. The CDR3 contains 14 residues. The V end was cut by 0 bases, the J end by 0 bases, with 6 bases between. Germline lookup yields CDR1 MNHNS and CDR2 SASEGT. CDR3 amino acids: CASSEAESSYEQYF. The CDR3 DNA is TGTGCCAGCAGTGAAGCGGAGAGCTCCTACGAGCAGTACTTC.

This clonotype has only a few counts. The CDR3 nucleotides are TGTGCCAGCAGCCAAGATTTTCGAGGGGACAACTATGGCTACACCTTC. Translated: CASSQDFRGDNYGYTF. The chain links TRBV3-1 to TRBJ1-2, with TRBD1 as a possible D gene (5 bases). The CDR3 runs 16 residues. V was pared by 0 bases and J by 2 bases, with 13 bases between. Germline V CDR1 and CDR2: LGHDT, YNNKEL (reference sequence).

This clonotype appeared many times. CDR3 protein: CSASGTSGYNEQFF. DNA for the CDR3: TGCAGTGCTTCCGGGACTAGCGGTTACAATGAGCAGTTCTTC. J is TRBJ2-1 and V is TRBV20-1; 11 nucleotides line up with TRBD2. V lost 5 bases to trimming and J lost 4 bases; unmatched junction nucleotides: 4. The germline V gene has CDR1 DFQATT and CDR2 SNEGSKA (reference sequence). The CDR3 is 14 amino acids.